The rows below give T cell receptor beta chains drawn from one sample of a study of cytotoxic CD8 clonotypes in ibrutinib-treated CLL. Using immunoSEQ multiplex PCR, the repertoire was profiled, and TCRdb retains in-frame clones only, with some absent. The sample has some 140,000 clones, around 93% seen once. Sequences were derived from PBMCs, sampled after 12 months of ibrutinib treatment. The receptors derive from a human donor with chronic lymphocytic leukemia. The CDR3 runs from the conserved cysteine through the conserved F or W. D genes are given only for firm matches. The size of a clone is reported for some rows only, either as once, few or many, or as a class for expanded clones.

j_gene | d_gene | v_gene | abundance | CDR3nt | CDR3aa
TRBJ1-4 | . | TRBV19 | once | TGTGCCAGTAGTATAGTCTCCGGTGAAAAACTGTTTTTT | CASSIVSGEKLFF
TRBJ1-1 | . | TRBV14 | . | TGTGCCAGCAGCCAGGGAGGGCCTTTGTTGATCTTT | CASSQGGPLLIF
TRBJ2-3 | . | TRBV9 | . | TGTGCCAGCAGCGTAGATGCGGGGCCTAGCACAGATACGCAGTATTTT | CASSVDAGPSTDTQYF
TRBJ2-3 | TRBD2 | TRBV14 | few | TGTGCCAGCAGCTGGGGACTAGCGGGGCAAGGGATCCAGTATTTT | CASSWGLAGQGIQYF
TRBJ1-5 | . | TRBV6-1 | . | TGTGCCAGCCGCGTTGGCAATCAGCCCCAGCATTTT | CASRVGNQPQHF
TRBJ2-7 | TRBD2 | TRBV29-1 | . | TGCAGCGTTGGAAGAGGACTAGATATTTACGAGCAGTACTTC | CSVGRGLDIYEQYF
TRBJ1-1 | TRBD1 | TRBV7-2 | few | TGTGCCAGCAGCTATCGGACAGGGAACACTGAAGCTTTCTTT | CASSYRTGNTEAFF
TRBJ2-2 | TRBD1 | TRBV7-9 | . | TGTGCCAGCAGCAAGCATGACAGGGCCACCGGGGAGCTGTTTTTT | CASSKHDRATGELFF
TRBJ1-5 | TRBD1 | TRBV19 | once | TGTGCCAGTAGGGTACAGGGGGCAAGGCTGAGCAATCAGCCCCAGCATTTT | CASRVQGARLSNQPQHF
TRBJ1-2 | . | TRBV7-3 | . | TGTGCCAGCAGCTATGGGACCGGCGTCTACACCTTC | CASSYGTGVYTF
TRBJ1-4 | . | TRBV27 | . | TGTGCCAGCAGTTTACAGGGGAGGCATGAAAAACTGTTTTTT | CASSLQGRHEKLFF
TRBJ2-7 | TRBD1 | TRBV29-1 | . | TGCAGCATGATACAGGGGGCGGGCGAGCAGTACTTC | CSMIQGAGEQYF
TRBJ1-3 | . | TRBV7-6 | few | TGTGCCAGCAGCTTAGGGGACTTAGCCTCTGGAAACACCATATATTTT | CASSLGDLASGNTIYF
TRBJ1-2 | . | TRBV10-3 | . | TGTGCCATCAGTGAGAACCGGGGCGACTATGGCTACACCTTC | CAISENRGDYGYTF
TRBJ1-1 | . | TRBV2 | . | TGTGCCAGCAGCCAGTCGAGGGAGACTGAAGCTTTCTTT | CASSQSRETEAFF
TRBJ2-7 | TRBD2 | TRBV4-2 | . | TGTGCCAGCAGCCAACTAGCGGGAGTGGCGTACGAGCAGTACTTC | CASSQLAGVAYEQYF
TRBJ2-5 | . | TRBV28 | . | TGTGCCAGCAGCCCCCTGTCGGAGACCCAGTACTTC | CASSPLSETQYF
TRBJ1-2 | . | TRBV27 | . | TGTGCCAGCAGTTTCCATGGGACTGGCTATGGCTACACCTTC | CASSFHGTGYGYTF
TRBJ2-4 | . | TRBV11-3 | . | TGTGCCAGCAGCTCTGGAGGGTCGAACATTCAGTACTTC | CASSSGGSNIQYF
TRBJ2-1 | TRBD2 | TRBV15 | once | TGTGCCACCAGCAGAGATGCTAGCGGGAGCAATGAGCAGTTCTTC | CATSRDASGSNEQFF
TRBJ2-5 | . | TRBV28 | . | TGTGCCAGCCATCCAGGGACCCTCTTAGGAGAGACCCAGTACTTC | CASHPGTLLGETQYF
TRBJ2-1 | . | TRBV18 | . | TGTGCCAGCTCACCACCGGGCGGGACAAATGAGCAGTTCTTC | CASSPPGGTNEQFF